This T cell receptor beta chain was captured in a study of post-analysis software for immune sequencing data. Prepared libraries of TCR beta cDNA carried unique molecular identifiers. TCRdb reprocessed the PCR reads via MiXCR and lists one record per CDR3 protein. The sample has roughly 410,000 distinct CDR3 sequences; less than 35% are singletons. Whole-study results and caveats: The study found TRBV5-6, TRBV5-1 and TRBV20-1 among a few TRBV segments more frequent in patients than controls.

Trimming removed 6 bases at V and 1 base at J, with 22 bases between. There are 18 residues in the CDR3. Of note for this clonotype: The antigen remains unidentified.

This sequence originates from a girl aged 10-17 years with multiple sclerosis. Sequences were obtained from blood. The rearrangement joins TRBV12-3 or TRBV12-4 to TRBJ1-5, with a tentative D call TRBD1 (5 bases). The CDR3 reads CASSLSPSHRQSNQPQHF. The CDR3 DNA reads as TGTGCCAGCAGCTTATCCCCTTCGCACAGGCAAAGCAATCAGCCCCAGCATTTT.